This T cell receptor (beta chain) was obtained from a study of cytomegalovirus exposure and HLA in healthy donors. Study details: It was reported in a later analysis that the approximately 120 validation repertoires used the same platform as the roughly 700 first-cohort repertoires.

Remarks on this clone: The target antigen is unknown.

The study's findings and limits: Usually a TCR sequence was rare, but some public TCRs were found in many donors.

The V gene lost 6 bases and the J gene lost 1 base, with 18 bases spanning the gap. CDR1 and CDR2 (germline): MNHEY, SMNVEV (reference sequence). The CDR3 is 17 amino acids. Using immunoSEQ multiplex PCR, the repertoire was profiled, and TCRdb retains in-frame clones only, with some absent. In the table there are under 250,000 clones, more than 75% of which are singletons. These donors were members of the 120-subject validation cohort, a group separate from the roughly 670-subject first cohort. This receptor was obtained from a woman under 30 in good health and CMV-seropositive. This chain links TRBV27 with TRBJ2-2; possible D gene TRBD2, 6 bases. Specimen: PBMCs. Here the CDR3 reads CASSLRPGTQNTGELFF. The DNA for the CDR3 is TGTGCCAGCAGCCTACGACCCGGGACTCAGAACACCGGGGAGCTGTTTTTT.